The clone carrying this T cell receptor beta chain appeared a few times. Amplification yielded TCR beta CDR3 regions, with RNA transcripts as the source. The HTBI set primed first-round TCR CDR3 RT-PCR. MiXCR, applied by TCRdb to the multiplex PCR reads, yields one record per CDR3 protein. Seen here are about 740,000 distinct CDR3 sequences, approximately 15% observed once, and the top ten hold roughly 10%. This specimen comes from a study of T cells in Graves' hyperthyroidism and ophthalmopathy. Trimming cost V 1 base and J 2 bases; bases outside gene matches: 2. The CDR3 contains 16 residues. CDR1 and CDR2 (germline): SNHLY, FYNNEI.

Material for sequencing was blood. This receptor was obtained from a woman under 30 with Graves' hyperthyroidism. The V gene is TRBV2, the J gene TRBJ2-2; 9 bases agree with TRBD2. CDR3 coding DNA: TGTGCCAGCAGTGAAGGGCGGGAGGGCAACACCGGGGAGCTGTTTTTT. This translates into CASSEGREGNTGELFF.